These 9 T cell receptor beta chains share one sample of origin, sequenced in a study of shared clonotypes between healthy human individuals. The method was immunoSEQ multiplex PCR; TCRdb's version includes in-frame clones alone and lacks a portion of them. The table lists 2 million to 2.5 million clones, 90% to 96% of them singletons. Material: naive CD4+ T cells sorted from blood. Subset reported: CD45RA+ positively selected. The receptor set was obtained from a young man in good health.

This clone has just one count. The chain carries TRBV2 and TRBJ2-7; D tentatively fits TRBD1 or TRBD2 (5 bases each). The germline gives CDR1 SNHLY, CDR2 FYNNEI. The CDR3 has 14 residues. Trimming took off 7 bases at V and 2 bases at J, with 15 bases between the two ends. The CDR3 DNA reads TGTGCCAGCACTTACGAGGGGTTAACCTACGAGCAGTACTTC. Its protein is CASTYEGLTYEQYF. The full variable domain, its missing parts supplied by reference TRBV2 and TRBJ2-7, is EPEVTQTPSHQVTQMGQEVILRCVPISNHLYFYWYRQILGQKVEFLVSFYNNEISEKSEIFDDQFSVERPDGSNFTLKIRSTKLEDSAMYFCASTYEGLTYEQYFGPGTRLTVT.

CDR3 amino acids: CASGLVRNEQFF. DNA of the CDR3: TGTGCCAGCGGGCTAGTGAGGAATGAGCAGTTCTTC. The chain recombines TRBV7-2 with TRBJ2-1; no clear D. CDR1 and CDR2 (germline): SGHTA, FQGNSA. V lost 8 bases and J 7 bases, leaving 12 bases between the germline ends. This CDR3 is built from 12 residues.

V gene TRBV9 combines with J gene TRBJ2-5; 7 bases are shared with TRBD1. The germline CDR1 and CDR2 sequences are SGDLS and YYNGEE. V was clipped by 0 bases and J by 1 base; unmatched bases: 6. The CDR3 spans 16 residues. CDR3 loop: CASSVAPNRGQETQYF. The CDR3 DNA follows: TGTGCCAGCAGCGTAGCCCCCAACAGGGGCCAAGAGACCCAGTACTTC. The whole variable domain, remainder taken from reference TRBV9 and TRBJ2-5, is DSGVTQTPKHLITATGQRVTLRCSPRSGDLSVYWYQQSLDQGLQFLIQYYNGEERAKGNILERFSAQQFPDLHSELNLSSLELGDSALYFCASSVAPNRGQETQYFGPGTRLLVL.

This chain uses TRBV11-1 with TRBJ2-2, with D perhaps TRBD1 or TRBD2 (5 bases each). V gave up 2 bases and J gave up 4 bases, with 8 bases separating them. The V gene's germline CDR1 is SGHAT and CDR2 FQDESV (reference sequence). The CDR3 runs 14 residues. The CDR3 DNA follows: TGTGCCAGCAGCTTACCGGGGACCACCGGGGAGCTGTTTTTT. This translates into CASSLPGTTGELFF.

CDR3 amino acids: CATSREGSDIQYF. The CDR3 DNA is TGTGCCACCAGCAGAGAAGGGTCGGACATTCAGTACTTC. The chain uses TRBV15 and TRBJ2-4; D uncertain. The V end was cut by 0 bases, the J end by 8 bases, with 8 bases between. CDR1 LNHNV and CDR2 YYDKDF come from the germline V gene (reference sequence). The CDR3 loop spans 13 amino acids.

This clone was recorded only once. V is TRBV21-1 and J is TRBJ2-2; the tabulated D call, TRBD1, remains unverified against the DNA. TRBV21-1 is shown as a pseudogene. The CDR3 runs to 12 residues. CDR3 in amino acids: CASTQPTGELFF. The CDR3 bases are TGTGCCAGCACACAGCCTACCGGGGAGCTGTTTTTT.

This clone was seen just once. V is TRBV7-6 and J is TRBJ1-1; 7 bases are a match to TRBD1. The V and J ends lost 1 base and 6 bases, in that order; junction bases with no gene match: 11. CDR3 size: 16 residues. The V gene's germline CDR1 is SGHVS and CDR2 FNYEAQ. CDR3 sequence reads: CASSLGRQGVLAEAFF. In DNA form, the CDR3 reads TGTGCCAGCAGCTTAGGTCGCCAGGGGGTTTTGGCTGAAGCTTTCTTT.

V usage is TRBV30 and J usage is TRBJ1-2; D is perhaps TRBD1 (5 bases). The V gene's germline CDR1 is GTSNPN and CDR2 SVGIG (reference sequence). The CDR3 runs 17 residues. Trimming removed 2 bases from V and 3 bases from J, with 22 bases in between. The CDR3 loop is CAWSKDWGLSSDYGYTF. The CDR3 DNA reads TGTGCCTGGAGTAAAGATTGGGGACTGTCGTCGGACTATGGCTACACCTTC.

The chain links TRBV28 to TRBJ2-7, with 8 bases aligning to TRBD1. Germline assignment: CDR1 MDHEN and CDR2 SYDVKM. J was trimmed by 2 bases and V by 8 bases; bases with no gene match: 5. This CDR3 contains 13 residues. The CDR3: CASGDRSPYEQYF. CDR3 nucleotides: TGTGCCAGCGGGGACAGGTCTCCCTACGAGCAGTACTTC. Filled out from reference TRBV28 and TRBJ2-7, the complete variable domain reads DVKVTQSSRYLVKRTGEKVFLECVQDMDHENMFWYRQDPGLGLRLIYFSYDVKMKEKGDIPEGYSVSREKKERFSLILESASTNQTSMYLCASGDRSPYEQYFGPGTRLTVT.